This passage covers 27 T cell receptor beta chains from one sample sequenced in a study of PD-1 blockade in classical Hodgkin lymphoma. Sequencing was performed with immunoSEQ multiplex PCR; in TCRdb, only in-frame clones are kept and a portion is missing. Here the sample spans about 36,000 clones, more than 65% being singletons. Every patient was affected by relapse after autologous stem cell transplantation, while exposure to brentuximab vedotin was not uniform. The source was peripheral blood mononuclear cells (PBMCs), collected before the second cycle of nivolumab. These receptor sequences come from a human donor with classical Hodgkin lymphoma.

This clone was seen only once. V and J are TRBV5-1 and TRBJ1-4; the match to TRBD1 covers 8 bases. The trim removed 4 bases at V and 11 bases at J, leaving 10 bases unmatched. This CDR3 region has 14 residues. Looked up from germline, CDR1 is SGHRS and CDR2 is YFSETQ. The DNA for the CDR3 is TGCGCCAGCAGCACCGGACAGGGAGAGGAGAAACTGTTTTTT. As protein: CASSTGQGEEKLFF.

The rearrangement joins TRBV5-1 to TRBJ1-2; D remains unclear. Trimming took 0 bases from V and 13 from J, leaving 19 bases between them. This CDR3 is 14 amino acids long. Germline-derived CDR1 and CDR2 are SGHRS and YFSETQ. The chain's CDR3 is CASSLAARPPNRTF. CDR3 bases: TGCGCCAGCAGCTTGGCTGCCCGCCCCCCCAATCGCACCTTC.

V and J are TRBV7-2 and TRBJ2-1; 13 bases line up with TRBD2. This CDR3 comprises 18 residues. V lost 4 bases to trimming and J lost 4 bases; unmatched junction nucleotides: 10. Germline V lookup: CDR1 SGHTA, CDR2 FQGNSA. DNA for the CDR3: TGTGCCAGCAGCTCACTAGGGGGGACTAGCGGGGCATACAATGAGCAGTTCTTC. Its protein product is CASSSLGGTSGAYNEQFF.

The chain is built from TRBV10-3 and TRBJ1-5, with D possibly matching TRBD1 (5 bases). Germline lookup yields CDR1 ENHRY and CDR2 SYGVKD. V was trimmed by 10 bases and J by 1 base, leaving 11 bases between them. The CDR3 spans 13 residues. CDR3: CATAGTSNQPQHF. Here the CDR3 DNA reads TGTGCCACCGCAGGGACGAGCAATCAGCCCCAGCATTTT.

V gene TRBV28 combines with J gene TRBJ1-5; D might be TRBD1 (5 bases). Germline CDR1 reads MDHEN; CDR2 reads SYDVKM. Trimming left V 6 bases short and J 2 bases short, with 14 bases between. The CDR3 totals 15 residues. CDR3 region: CASSSPRGRNQPQHF. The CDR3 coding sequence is TGTGCCAGCAGCTCTCCCCGGGGACGCAATCAGCCCCAGCATTTT.

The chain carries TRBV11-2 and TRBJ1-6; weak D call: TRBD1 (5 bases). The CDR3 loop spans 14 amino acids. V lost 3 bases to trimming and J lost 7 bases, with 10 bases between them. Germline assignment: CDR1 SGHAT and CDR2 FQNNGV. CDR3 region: CASSFGTGNSPLHF. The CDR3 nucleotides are TGTGCCAGCAGCTTCGGGACGGGCAATTCACCCCTCCACTTT.

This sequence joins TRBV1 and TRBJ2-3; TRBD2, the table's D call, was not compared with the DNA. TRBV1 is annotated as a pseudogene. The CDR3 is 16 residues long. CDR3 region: CTSSQERTRLIYTQYF. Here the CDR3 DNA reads TGCACCAGCAGCCAAGAGAGGACTAGACTAATTTATACGCAGTATTTT.

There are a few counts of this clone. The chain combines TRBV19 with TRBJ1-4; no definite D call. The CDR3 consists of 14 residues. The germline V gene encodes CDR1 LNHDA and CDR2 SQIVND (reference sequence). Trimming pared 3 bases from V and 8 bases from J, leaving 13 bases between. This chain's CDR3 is CASSIGRQREKLFF. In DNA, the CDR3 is TGTGCCAGTAGTATTGGGAGACAACGGGAAAAACTGTTTTTT. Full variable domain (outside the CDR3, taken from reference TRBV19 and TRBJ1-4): DGGITQSPKYLFRKEGQNVTLSCEQNLNHDAMYWYRQDPGQGLRLIYYSQIVNDFQKGDIAEGYSVSREKKESFPLTVTSAQKNPTAFYLCASSIGRQREKLFFGSGTQLSVL.

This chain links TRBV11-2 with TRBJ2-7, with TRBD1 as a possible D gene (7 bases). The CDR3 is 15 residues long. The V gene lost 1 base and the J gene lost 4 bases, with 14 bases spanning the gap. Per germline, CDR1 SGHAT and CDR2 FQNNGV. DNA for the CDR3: TGTGCCAGCAGCTTAGGTGGGGCAGGGGGGTACGAGCAGTACTTC. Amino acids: CASSLGGAGGYEQYF.

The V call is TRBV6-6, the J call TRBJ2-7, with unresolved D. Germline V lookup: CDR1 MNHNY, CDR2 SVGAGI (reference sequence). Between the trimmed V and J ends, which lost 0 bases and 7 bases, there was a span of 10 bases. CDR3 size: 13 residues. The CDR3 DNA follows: TGTGCCAGCAGTTACTCGGGCGCTGGTGAGCAGTACTTC. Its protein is CASSYSGAGEQYF.

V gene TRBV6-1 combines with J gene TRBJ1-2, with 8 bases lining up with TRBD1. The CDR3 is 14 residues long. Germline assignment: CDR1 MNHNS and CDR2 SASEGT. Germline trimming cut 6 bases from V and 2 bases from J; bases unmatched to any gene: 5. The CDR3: CASRDRGGNYGYTF. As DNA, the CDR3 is TGTGCCAGCAGAGACAGGGGCGGCAACTATGGCTACACCTTC.

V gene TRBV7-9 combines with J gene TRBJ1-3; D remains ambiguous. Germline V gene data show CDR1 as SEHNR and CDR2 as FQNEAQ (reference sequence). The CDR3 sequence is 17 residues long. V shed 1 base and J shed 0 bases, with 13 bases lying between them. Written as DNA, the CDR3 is TGTGCCAGCAGCTTAGAACAGTACCACTACTCTGGAAACACCATATATTTT. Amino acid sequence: CASSLEQYHYSGNTIYF.

This CDR3 is CASSPGTSGSYTQYF. CDR3 in DNA: TGTGCCAGCAGCCCTGGGACTAGCGGGAGTTATACGCAGTATTTT. The rearrangement joins TRBV7-2 to TRBJ2-3; TRBD2 matches 14 bases. The CDR3 totals 15 residues. Germline CDR1 reads SGHTA; CDR2 reads FQGNSA. The J segment lost 7 bases and the V segment lost 5 bases, leaving 5 bases of the junction unmatched.

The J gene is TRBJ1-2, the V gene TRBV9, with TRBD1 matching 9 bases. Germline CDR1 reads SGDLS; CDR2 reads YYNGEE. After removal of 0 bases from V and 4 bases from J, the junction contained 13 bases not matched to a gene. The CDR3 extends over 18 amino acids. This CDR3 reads CASSVALTTDRGGYGYTF. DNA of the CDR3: TGTGCCAGCAGCGTAGCCCTAACTACGGACAGGGGCGGCTATGGCTACACCTTC. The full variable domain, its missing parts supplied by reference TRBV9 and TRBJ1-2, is DSGVTQTPKHLITATGQRVTLRCSPRSGDLSVYWYQQSLDQGLQFLIQYYNGEERAKGNILERFSAQQFPDLHSELNLSSLELGDSALYFCASSVALTTDRGGYGYTFGSGTRLTVV.

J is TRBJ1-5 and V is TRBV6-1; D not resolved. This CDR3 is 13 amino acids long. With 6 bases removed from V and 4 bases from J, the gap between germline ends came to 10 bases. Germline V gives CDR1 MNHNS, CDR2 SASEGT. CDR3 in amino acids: CASRGSYNQPQHF. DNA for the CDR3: TGTGCCAGCAGGGGATCGTATAATCAGCCCCAGCATTTT.

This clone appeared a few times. The CDR3: CASRGTGGITEAFF. The CDR3 nucleotides are TGTGCCAGCCGCGGGACAGGGGGAATCACTGAAGCTTTCTTT. This chain connects TRBV18 to TRBJ1-1; 11 nucleotides agree with TRBD1. Germline V gene sequence: CDR1 KGHSH, CDR2 LQKENI. This CDR3 region has 14 residues. With V trimmed by 8 bases and J by 4 bases, 6 bases remained unmatched.

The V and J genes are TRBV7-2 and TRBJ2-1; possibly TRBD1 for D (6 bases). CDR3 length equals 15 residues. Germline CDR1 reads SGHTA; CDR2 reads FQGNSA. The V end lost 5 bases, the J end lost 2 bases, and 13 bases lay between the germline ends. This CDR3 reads CASSPGTLTYNEQFF. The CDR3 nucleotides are TGTGCCAGCAGCCCCGGGACATTAACCTACAATGAGCAGTTCTTC.

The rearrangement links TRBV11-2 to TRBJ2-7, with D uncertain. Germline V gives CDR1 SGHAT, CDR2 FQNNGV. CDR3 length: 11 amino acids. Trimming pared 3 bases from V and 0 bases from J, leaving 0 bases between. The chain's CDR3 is CASSFSYEQYF. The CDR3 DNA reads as TGTGCCAGCAGCTTCTCCTACGAGCAGTACTTC.

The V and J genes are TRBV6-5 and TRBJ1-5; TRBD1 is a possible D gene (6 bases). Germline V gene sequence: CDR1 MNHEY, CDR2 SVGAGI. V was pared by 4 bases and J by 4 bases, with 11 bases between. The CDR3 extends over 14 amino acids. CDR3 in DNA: TGTGCCAGCAGTTTACGGACAGATAATCAGCCCCAGCATTTT. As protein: CASSLRTDNQPQHF.

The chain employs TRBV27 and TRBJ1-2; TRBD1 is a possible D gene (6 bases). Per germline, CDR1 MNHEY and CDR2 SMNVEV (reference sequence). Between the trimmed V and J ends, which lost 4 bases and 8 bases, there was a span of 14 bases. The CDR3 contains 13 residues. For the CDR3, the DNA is TGTGCCAGCAGTTACCTGGGGGCGGGGGGCTACACCTTC. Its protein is CASSYLGAGGYTF.

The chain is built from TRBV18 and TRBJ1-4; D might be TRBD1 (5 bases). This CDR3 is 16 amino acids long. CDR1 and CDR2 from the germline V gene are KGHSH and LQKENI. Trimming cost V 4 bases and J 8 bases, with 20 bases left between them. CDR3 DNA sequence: TGTGCCAGCTCACAAAATCAGGGATCTCACATGGAAAAACTGTTTTTT. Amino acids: CASSQNQGSHMEKLFF.

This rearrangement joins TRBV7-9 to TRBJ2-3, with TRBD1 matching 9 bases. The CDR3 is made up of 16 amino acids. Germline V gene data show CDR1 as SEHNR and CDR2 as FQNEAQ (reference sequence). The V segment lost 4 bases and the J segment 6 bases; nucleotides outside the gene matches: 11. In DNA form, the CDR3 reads TGTGCCAGCAGCTCTCGGGGTTCTGACAGGGGGGATACGCAGTATTTT. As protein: CASSSRGSDRGDTQYF.

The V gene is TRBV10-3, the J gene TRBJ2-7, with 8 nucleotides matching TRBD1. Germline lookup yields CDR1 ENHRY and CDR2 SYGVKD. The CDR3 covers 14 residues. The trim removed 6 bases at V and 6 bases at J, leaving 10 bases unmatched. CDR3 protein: CAIRGTGLWVEQYF. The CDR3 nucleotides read TGTGCCATCAGAGGGACAGGCCTTTGGGTCGAGCAGTACTTC.

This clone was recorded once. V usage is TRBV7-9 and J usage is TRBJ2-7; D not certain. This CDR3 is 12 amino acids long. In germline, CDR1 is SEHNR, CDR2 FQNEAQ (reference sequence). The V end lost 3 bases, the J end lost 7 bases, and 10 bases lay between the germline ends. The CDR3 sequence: CASSFIRLEQYF. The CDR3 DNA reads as TGTGCCAGCAGCTTTATCAGACTGGAGCAGTACTTC.

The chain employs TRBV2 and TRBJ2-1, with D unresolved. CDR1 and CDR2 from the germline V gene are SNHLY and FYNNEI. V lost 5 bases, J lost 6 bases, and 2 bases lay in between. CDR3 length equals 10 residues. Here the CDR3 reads CASSSNEQFF. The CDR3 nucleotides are TGTGCCAGCAGTTCCAATGAGCAGTTCTTC.

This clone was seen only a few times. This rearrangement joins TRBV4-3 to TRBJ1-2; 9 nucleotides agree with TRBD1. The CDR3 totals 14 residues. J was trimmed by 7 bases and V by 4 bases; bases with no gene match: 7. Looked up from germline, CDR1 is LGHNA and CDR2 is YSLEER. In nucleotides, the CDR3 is TGCGCCAGCAGCCCGTACAGGGGGCTCGGTGGCTACACCTTC. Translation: CASSPYRGLGGYTF.

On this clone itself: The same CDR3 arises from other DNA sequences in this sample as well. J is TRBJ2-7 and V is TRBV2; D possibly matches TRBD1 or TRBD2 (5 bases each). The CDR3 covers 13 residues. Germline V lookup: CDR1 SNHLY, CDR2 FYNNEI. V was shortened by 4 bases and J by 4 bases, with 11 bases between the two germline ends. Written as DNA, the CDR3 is TGTGCCAGCAGTGCCGGGACCTCGTACGAGCAGTACTTC. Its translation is CASSAGTSYEQYF.